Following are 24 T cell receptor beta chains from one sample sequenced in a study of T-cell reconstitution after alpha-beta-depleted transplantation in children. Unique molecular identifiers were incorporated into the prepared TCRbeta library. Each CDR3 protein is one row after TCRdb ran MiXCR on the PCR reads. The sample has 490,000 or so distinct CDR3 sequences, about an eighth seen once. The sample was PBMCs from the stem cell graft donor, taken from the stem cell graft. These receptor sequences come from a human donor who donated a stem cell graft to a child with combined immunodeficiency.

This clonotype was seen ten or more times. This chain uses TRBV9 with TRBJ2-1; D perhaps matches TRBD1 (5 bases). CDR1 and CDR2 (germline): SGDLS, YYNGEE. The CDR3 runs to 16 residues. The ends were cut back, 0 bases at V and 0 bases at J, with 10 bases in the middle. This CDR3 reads CASSVAQGSSYNEQFF. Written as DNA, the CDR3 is TGTGCCAGCAGCGTAGCGCAGGGAAGCTCCTACAATGAGCAGTTCTTC.

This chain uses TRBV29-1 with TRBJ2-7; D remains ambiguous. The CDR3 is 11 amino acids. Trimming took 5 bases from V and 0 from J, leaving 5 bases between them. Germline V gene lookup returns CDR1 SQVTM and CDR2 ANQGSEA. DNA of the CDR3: TGCAGCGTTATTAGCTCCTACGAGCAGTACTTC. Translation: CSVISSYEQYF.

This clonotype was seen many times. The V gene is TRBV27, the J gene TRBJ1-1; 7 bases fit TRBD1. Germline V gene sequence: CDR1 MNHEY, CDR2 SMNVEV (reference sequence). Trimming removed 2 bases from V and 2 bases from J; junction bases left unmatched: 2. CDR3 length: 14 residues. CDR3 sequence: CASSLRGHNTEAFF. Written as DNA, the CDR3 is TGTGCCAGCAGTTTAAGGGGGCATAACACTGAAGCTTTCTTT.

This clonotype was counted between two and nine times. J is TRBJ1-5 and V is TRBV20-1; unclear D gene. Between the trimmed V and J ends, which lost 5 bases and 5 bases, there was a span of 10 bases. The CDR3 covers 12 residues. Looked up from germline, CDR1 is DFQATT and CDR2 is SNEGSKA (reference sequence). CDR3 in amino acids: CSALRWDQPQHF. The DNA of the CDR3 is TGCAGTGCTCTACGCTGGGATCAGCCCCAGCATTTT.

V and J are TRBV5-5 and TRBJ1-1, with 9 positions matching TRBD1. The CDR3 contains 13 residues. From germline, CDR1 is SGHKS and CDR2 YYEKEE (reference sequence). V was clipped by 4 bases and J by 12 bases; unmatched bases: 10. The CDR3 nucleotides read TGTGCCAGCAGCACCCGACAGGGGGTCGGATCTTTCTTT. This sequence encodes CASSTRQGVGSFF.

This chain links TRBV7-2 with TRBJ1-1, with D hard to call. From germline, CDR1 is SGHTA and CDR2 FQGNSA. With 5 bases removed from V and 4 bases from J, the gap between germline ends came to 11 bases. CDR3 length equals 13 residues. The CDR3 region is CASSPWVATEAFF. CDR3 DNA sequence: TGTGCCAGCAGCCCCTGGGTGGCCACTGAAGCTTTCTTT.

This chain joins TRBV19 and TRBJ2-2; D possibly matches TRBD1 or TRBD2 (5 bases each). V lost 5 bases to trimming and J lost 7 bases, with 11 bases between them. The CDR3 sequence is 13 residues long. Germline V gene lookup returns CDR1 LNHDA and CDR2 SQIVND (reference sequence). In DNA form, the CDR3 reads TGTGCCAGTAGTCCGAGGGGAGACGGGGAGCTGTTTTTT. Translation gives CASSPRGDGELFF.

This chain's CDR3 is CATQGANEQYF. The CDR3 nucleotides are TGTGCCACCCAGGGGGCGAACGAGCAGTACTTC. The chain combines TRBV3-1 with TRBJ2-7; 8 positions agree with TRBD1. The CDR3 length is 11 residues. Germline V gene data show CDR1 as LGHDT and CDR2 as YNNKEL (reference sequence). The V segment lost 10 bases and the J segment 5 bases; nucleotides outside the gene matches: 4.

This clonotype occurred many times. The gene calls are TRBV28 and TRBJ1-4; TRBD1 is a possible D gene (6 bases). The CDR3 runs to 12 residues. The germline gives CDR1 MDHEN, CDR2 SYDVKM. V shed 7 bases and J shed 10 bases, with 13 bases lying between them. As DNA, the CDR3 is TGTGCCAGCAACCAGGGGTGGGGAAAACTGTTTTTT. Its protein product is CASNQGWGKLFF.

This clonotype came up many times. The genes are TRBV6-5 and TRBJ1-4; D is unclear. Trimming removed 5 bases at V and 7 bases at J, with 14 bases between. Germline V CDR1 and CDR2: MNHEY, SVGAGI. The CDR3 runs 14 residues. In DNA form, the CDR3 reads TGTGCCAGCAGTCGGGCCCCGGAAGGTGAAAAACTGTTTTTT. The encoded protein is CASSRAPEGEKLFF.

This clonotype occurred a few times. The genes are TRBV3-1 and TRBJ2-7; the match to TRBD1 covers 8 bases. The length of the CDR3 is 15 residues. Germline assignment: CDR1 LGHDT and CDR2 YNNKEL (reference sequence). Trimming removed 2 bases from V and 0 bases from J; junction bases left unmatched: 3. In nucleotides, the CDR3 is TGTGCCAGCAGCCAACACACAGGGGGCTCCTACGAGCAGTACTTC. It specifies CASSQHTGGSYEQYF.

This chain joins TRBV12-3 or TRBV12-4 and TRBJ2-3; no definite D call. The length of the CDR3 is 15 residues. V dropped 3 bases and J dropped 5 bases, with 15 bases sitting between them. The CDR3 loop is CASSFRDVRGDTQYF. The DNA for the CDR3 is TGTGCCAGCAGTTTTCGAGACGTCCGCGGAGATACGCAGTATTTT.

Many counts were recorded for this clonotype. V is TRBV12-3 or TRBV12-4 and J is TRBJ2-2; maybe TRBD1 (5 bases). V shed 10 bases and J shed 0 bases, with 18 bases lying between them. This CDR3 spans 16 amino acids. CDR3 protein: CATSPDSPSNTGELFF. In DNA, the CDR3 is TGTGCCACCTCTCCCGACAGCCCTTCGAACACCGGGGAGCTGTTTTTT.

Here the CDR3 reads CASTGDAQETQYF. CDR3 DNA sequence: TGTGCCAGCACCGGGGACGCGCAAGAGACCCAGTACTTC. The rearrangement uses TRBV12-3 or TRBV12-4 and TRBJ2-5; tentatively, D is TRBD1 or TRBD2 (5 bases each). Trimming removed 7 bases at V and 2 bases at J, with 11 bases between. The CDR3 is made up of 13 amino acids.

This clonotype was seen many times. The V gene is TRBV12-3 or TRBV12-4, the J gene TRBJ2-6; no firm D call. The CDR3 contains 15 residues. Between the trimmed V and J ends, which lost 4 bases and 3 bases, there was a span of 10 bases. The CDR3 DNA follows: TGTGCCAGCAGTTCCAACAGATTTGGGGCCAACGTCCTGACTTTC. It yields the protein CASSSNRFGANVLTF.

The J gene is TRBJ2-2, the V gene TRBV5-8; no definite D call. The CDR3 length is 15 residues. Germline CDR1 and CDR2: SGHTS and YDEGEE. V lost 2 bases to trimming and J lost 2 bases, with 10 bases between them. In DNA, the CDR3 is TGTGCCAGCAGCTTCGGCAGAACAAACACCGGGGAGCTGTTTTTT. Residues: CASSFGRTNTGELFF.

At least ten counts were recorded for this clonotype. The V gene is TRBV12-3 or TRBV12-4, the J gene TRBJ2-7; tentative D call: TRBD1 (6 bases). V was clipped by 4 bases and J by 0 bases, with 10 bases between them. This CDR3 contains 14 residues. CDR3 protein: CASSSRDISYEQYF. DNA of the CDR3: TGTGCCAGCAGTTCCCGGGACATCTCCTACGAGCAGTACTTC.

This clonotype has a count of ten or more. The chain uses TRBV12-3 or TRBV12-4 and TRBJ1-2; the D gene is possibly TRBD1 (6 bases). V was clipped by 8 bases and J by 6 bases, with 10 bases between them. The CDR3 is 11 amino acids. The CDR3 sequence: CASCRGDGYTF. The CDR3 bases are TGTGCCAGCTGCAGGGGAGATGGCTACACCTTC.

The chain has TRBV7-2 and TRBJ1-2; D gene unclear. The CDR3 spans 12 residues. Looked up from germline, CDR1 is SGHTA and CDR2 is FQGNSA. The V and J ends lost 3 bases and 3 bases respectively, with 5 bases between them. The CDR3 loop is CASSFLDYGYTF. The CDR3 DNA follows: TGTGCCAGCAGCTTCTTGGACTATGGCTACACCTTC. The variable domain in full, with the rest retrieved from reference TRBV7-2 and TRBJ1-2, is GAGVSQSPSNKVTEKGKDVELRCDPISGHTALYWYRQSLGQGLEFLIYFQGNSAPDKSGLPSDRFSAERTGGSVSTLTIQRTQQEDSAVYLCASSFLDYGYTFGSGTRLTVV.

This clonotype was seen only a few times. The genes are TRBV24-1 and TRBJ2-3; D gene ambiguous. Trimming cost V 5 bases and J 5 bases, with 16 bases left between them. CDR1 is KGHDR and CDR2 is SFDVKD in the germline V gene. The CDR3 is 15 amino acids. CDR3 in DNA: TGTGCCACCAGTGGTGAGAATGGATTTGGAGATACGCAGTATTTT. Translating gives CATSGENGFGDTQYF.

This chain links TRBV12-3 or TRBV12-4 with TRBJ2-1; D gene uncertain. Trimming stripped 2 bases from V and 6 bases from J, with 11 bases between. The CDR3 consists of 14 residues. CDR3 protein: CASSLNIEGNEQFF. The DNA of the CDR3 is TGTGCCAGCAGTTTAAATATCGAAGGCAATGAGCAGTTCTTC.

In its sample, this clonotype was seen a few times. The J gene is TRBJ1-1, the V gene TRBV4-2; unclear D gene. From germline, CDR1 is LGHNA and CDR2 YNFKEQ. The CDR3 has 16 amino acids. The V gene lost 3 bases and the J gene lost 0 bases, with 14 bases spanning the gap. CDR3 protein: CASSHDPTTMNTEAFF. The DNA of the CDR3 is TGTGCCAGCAGCCACGACCCGACAACCATGAACACTGAAGCTTTCTTT.

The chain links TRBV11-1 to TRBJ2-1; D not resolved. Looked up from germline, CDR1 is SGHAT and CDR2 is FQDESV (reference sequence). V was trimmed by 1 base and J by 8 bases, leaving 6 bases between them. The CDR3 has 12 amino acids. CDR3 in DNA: TGTGCCAGCAGCTTAGTCCCCTATGAGCAGTTCTTC. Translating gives CASSLVPYEQFF.

The CDR3 DNA follows: TGCAGTGCCCCGGATGACTCCTACGAGCAGTACTTC. This codes for CSAPDDSYEQYF. The V call is TRBV20-1, the J call TRBJ2-7, with D uncertain. The length of the CDR3 is 12 residues. V lost 6 bases and J lost 0, with 9 bases in between. Germline values: CDR1 DFQATT, CDR2 SNEGSKA (reference sequence).